The 14 T cell receptor beta chains listed next were all sequenced from one sample in a study of blood T cell repertoires in COVID-19. Generated by immunoSEQ multiplex PCR, the TCRdb table keeps only in-frame clones and is missing some. The table lists approximately 230,000 clones, about 80% of them singletons. The sequenced material came from peripheral blood. These receptors were obtained from a man older than 75 with acute or convalescent COVID-19.

V gene TRBV3-1 (or the pseudogene TRBV3-2) combines with J gene TRBJ2-3; 12 nucleotides align to TRBD2. The germline V gene encodes CDR1 LGHDT and CDR2 YNNKEL (reference sequence). The CDR3 runs to 13 residues. V lost 6 bases to trimming and J lost 12 bases; unmatched junction nucleotides: 7. The CDR3 spells CASRSSGGASQYF. CDR3 DNA sequence: TGTGCCAGCAGGTCTAGCGGGGGGGCGTCACAGTATTTT.

V is TRBV25-1 and J is TRBJ1-1; 10 positions match TRBD1. The CDR3 sequence is 14 residues long. V lost 6 bases to trimming and J lost 7 bases; unmatched junction nucleotides: 8. Germline V gene lookup returns CDR1 MGHDK and CDR2 SYGVNS. Written as DNA, the CDR3 is TGTGCCAGCAGAGAGACAGGGGGCGAGGGTGAAGCTTTCTTT. It codes for CASRETGGEGEAFF.

V gene TRBV28 combines with J gene TRBJ1-2, with a possible D match to TRBD1 (5 bases). Germline V gene sequence: CDR1 MDHEN, CDR2 SYDVKM. The CDR3 consists of 13 residues. Trimming pared 4 bases from V and 1 base from J, leaving 7 bases between. The CDR3 protein is CASSSQGNYGYTF. The CDR3 DNA sequence: TGTGCCAGCAGTTCCCAGGGTAACTATGGCTACACCTTC.

V and J are TRBV7-8 and TRBJ2-6, with D possibly TRBD1 on 5 matching bases. The CDR3 is 19 residues long. Trimming removed 1 base from V and 1 base from J, with 17 bases in between. Per germline, CDR1 SGHVS and CDR2 FQNEAQ. The CDR3 here is CASSLEMGRVSSGANVLTF. The DNA of the CDR3 is TGTGCCAGCAGCTTAGAGATGGGCAGGGTGTCGTCTGGGGCCAACGTCCTGACTTTC.

The chain recombines TRBV2 with TRBJ2-7; 9 bases are shared with TRBD1. Germline trimming cut 10 bases from V and 6 bases from J; bases unmatched to any gene: 10. Germline V CDR1 and CDR2: SNHLY, FYNNEI. This CDR3 has 13 residues. CDR3 nucleotides: TGTGCCACGTGCCGGGACAGGGAGGCCGAGCAGTACTTC. Its translation is CATCRDREAEQYF.

This sequence joins TRBV5-8 and TRBJ1-5; D remains ambiguous. The CDR3 is 13 residues long. The germline gives CDR1 SGHTS, CDR2 YDEGEE. Trimming took 0 bases from V and 6 from J, leaving 7 bases between them. The DNA of the CDR3 is TGTGCCAGCAGCTTGGGACAAGGTCAGCCCCAGCATTTT. Translated, it gives CASSLGQGQPQHF.

The rearrangement uses TRBV5-4 and TRBJ1-2, with 7 bases aligning to TRBD1. V trimming: 3 bases; J trimming: 6 bases; junction bases outside the gene matches: 5. Germline CDR1 is SGHNT and CDR2 is YYREEE (reference sequence). CDR3 length equals 13 residues. CDR3 sequence: CASSSSGQHGYTF. The CDR3 bases are TGTGCCAGCAGCTCGTCGGGACAGCATGGCTACACCTTC.

The rearrangement uses TRBV4-1 and TRBJ2-3, with 9 bases matching TRBD2. The V gene's germline CDR1 is MGHRA and CDR2 YSYEKL. Trimming took 4 bases from V and 4 from J; bases not matched to a gene: 12. This CDR3 spans 17 amino acids. The CDR3 protein is CASSPTGGGAEPDTQYF. CDR3 nucleotides: TGCGCCAGCAGCCCGACTGGCGGGGGGGCAGAGCCAGATACGCAGTATTTT.

The chain joins TRBV6-5 to TRBJ2-1; the D gene is possibly TRBD2 (5 bases). Germline-derived CDR1 and CDR2 are MNHEY and SVGAGI. Trimming cost V 5 bases and J 15 bases, with 20 bases left between them. The CDR3 has 13 amino acids. The CDR3 coding sequence is TGTGCCAGCAGTCCCATCTCCGGGGAGAGAGGGTTCTTC. Translating gives CASSPISGERGFF.

The chain uses TRBV3-1 (or the pseudogene TRBV3-2) and TRBJ2-2; TRBD2 aligns across 7 bases. The ends lost 4 bases at V and 3 bases at J; junction bases unmatched: 2. This CDR3 region has 14 residues. Germline CDR1 and CDR2: LGHDT and YNNKEL (reference sequence). CDR3 sequence: CASSLGGYTGELFF. CDR3 in DNA: TGTGCCAGCAGCCTGGGGGGGTACACCGGGGAGCTGTTTTTT.

The chain combines TRBV5-4 with TRBJ2-4; 9 positions agree with TRBD2. CDR1 and CDR2 (germline): SGHNT, YYREEE (reference sequence). The V and J ends lost 0 bases and 0 bases, in that order; junction bases with no gene match: 1. The CDR3 runs to 16 residues. Here the CDR3 DNA reads TGTGCCAGCAGCTTGGATAGCGGGAGAGCCAAAAACATTCAGTACTTC. Translating gives CASSLDSGRAKNIQYF.

CDR3 amino acids: CASSPGARRTANYGYTF. The CDR3 bases are TGTGCCAGTAGCCCAGGAGCGCGCCGGACAGCTAACTATGGCTACACCTTC. This chain links TRBV19 with TRBJ1-2; a possible D gene is TRBD1 (6 bases). Trimming removed 6 bases at V and 0 bases at J, with 20 bases between. The V gene's germline CDR1 is LNHDA and CDR2 SQIVND (reference sequence). The CDR3 consists of 17 residues.

V usage is TRBV10-3 and J usage is TRBJ2-7; 8 positions agree with TRBD1. Germline V lookup: CDR1 ENHRY, CDR2 SYGVKD. The CDR3 sequence is 16 residues long. J gave up 7 bases and V 2 bases, and 13 bases lay outside the gene matches. The CDR3 region is CAISEKQGGPSGEQYF. In DNA form, the CDR3 reads TGTGCCATCAGTGAGAAACAGGGGGGACCCTCGGGGGAGCAGTACTTC.

The CDR3: CASSPQDRGGYTF. In DNA form, the CDR3 reads TGTGCCAGCAGCCCGCAGGACAGGGGTGGCTACACCTTC. The chain joins TRBV7-3 to TRBJ1-2, with TRBD1 matching 9 bases. This CDR3 contains 13 residues. Losses at the gene ends were 5 bases for V and 7 bases for J; bases not matched to a gene: 5. Germline CDR1 reads SGHTA; CDR2 reads FQGTGA.